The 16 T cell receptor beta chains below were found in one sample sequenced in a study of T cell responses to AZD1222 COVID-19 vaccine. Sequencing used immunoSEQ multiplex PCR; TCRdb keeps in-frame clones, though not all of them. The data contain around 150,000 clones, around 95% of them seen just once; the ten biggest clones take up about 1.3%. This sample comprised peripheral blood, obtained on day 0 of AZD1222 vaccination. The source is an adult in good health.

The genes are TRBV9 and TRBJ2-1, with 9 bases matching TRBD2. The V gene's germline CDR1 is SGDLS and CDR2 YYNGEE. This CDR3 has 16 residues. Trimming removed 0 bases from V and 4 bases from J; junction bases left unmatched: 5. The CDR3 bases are TGTGCCAGCAGCGTAGGGCTAGCGGGACCTTACAATGAGCAGTTCTTC. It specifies CASSVGLAGPYNEQFF.

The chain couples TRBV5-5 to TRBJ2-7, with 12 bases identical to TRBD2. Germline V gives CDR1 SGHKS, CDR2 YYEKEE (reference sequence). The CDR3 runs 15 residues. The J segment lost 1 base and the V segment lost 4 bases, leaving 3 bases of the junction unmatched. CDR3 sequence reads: CASSPGLAGSYEQYV. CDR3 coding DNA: TGTGCCAGCAGCCCGGGACTAGCGGGTTCCTACGAGCAGTACGTC.

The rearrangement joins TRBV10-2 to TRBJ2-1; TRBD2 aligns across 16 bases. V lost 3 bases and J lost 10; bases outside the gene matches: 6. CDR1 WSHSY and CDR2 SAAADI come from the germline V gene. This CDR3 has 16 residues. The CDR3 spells CASSDSGTSGRAEQFF. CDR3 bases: TGCGCCAGCAGTGACTCCGGGACTAGCGGGAGGGCCGAGCAGTTCTTC.

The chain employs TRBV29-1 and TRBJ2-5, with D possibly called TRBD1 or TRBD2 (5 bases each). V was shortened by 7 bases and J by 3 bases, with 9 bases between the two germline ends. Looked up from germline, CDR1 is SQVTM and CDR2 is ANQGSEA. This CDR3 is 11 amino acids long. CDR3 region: CSGGTEETQYF. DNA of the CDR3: TGCAGCGGAGGGACGGAAGAGACCCAGTACTTC.

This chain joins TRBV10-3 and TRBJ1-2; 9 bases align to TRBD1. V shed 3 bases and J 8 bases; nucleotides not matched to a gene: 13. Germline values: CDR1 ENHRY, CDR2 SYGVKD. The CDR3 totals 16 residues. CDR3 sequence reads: CAISEPGQGLDRGYTF. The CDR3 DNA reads TGTGCCATCAGTGAACCGGGACAGGGTTTAGATAGGGGCTACACCTTC.

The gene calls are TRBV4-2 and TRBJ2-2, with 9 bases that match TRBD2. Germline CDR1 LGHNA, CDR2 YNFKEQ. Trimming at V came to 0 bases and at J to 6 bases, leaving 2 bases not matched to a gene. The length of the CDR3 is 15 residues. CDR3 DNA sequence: TGTGCCAGCAGCCAAGAAGCTAGCGGGGCCGGGGAGCTGTTTTTT. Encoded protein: CASSQEASGAGELFF.

CDR3: CASRNVQFRGYTF. CDR3 bases: TGTGCCAGCAGGAACGTCCAGTTTCGGGGCTACACCTTC. This sequence joins TRBV5-8 and TRBJ1-2; D is unclear. CDR1 and CDR2 from the germline V gene are SGHTS and YDEGEE. Trimming took 5 bases from V and 8 from J, leaving 16 bases between them. This CDR3 is built from 13 residues.

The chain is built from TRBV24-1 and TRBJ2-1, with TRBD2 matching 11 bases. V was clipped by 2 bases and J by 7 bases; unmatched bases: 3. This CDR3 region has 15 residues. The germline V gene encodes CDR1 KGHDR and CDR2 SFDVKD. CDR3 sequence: CATSDSIAGGNEQFF. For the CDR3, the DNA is TGTGCCACCAGTGATTCAATAGCGGGAGGGAATGAGCAGTTCTTC.

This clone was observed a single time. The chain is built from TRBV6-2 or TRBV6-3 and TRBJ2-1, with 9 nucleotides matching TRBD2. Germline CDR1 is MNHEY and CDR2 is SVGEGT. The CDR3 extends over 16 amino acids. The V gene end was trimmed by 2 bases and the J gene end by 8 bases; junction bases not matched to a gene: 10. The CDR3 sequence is CASSYRVAGALYEQFF. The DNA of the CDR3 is TGTGCCAGCAGTTACCGGGTAGCGGGAGCGTTGTATGAGCAGTTCTTC.

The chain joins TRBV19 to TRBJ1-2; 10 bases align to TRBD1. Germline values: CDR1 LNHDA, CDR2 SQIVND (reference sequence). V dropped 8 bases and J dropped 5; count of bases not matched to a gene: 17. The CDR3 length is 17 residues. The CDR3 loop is CASFEGTGAGGRYGYTF. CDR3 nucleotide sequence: TGTGCCAGTTTTGAGGGGACAGGGGCCGGAGGGAGGTATGGCTACACCTTC. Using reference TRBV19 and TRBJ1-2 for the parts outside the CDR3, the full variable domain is DGGITQSPKYLFRKEGQNVTLSCEQNLNHDAMYWYRQDPGQGLRLIYYSQIVNDFQKGDIAEGYSVSREKKESFPLTVTSAQKNPTAFYLCASFEGTGAGGRYGYTFGSGTRLTVV.

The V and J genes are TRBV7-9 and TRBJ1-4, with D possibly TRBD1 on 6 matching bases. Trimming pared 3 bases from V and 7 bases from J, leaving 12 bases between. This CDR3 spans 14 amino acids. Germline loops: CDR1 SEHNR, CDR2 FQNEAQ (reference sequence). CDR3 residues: CASSLGGQSEKLFF. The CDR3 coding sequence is TGTGCCAGCAGCTTGGGGGGACAAAGTGAAAAACTGTTTTTT. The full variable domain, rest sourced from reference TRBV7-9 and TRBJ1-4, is DTGVSQNPRHKITKRGQNVTFRCDPISEHNRLYWYRQTLGQGPEFLTYFQNEAQLEKSRLLSDRFSAERPKGSFSTLEIQRTEQGDSAMYLCASSLGGQSEKLFFGSGTQLSVL.

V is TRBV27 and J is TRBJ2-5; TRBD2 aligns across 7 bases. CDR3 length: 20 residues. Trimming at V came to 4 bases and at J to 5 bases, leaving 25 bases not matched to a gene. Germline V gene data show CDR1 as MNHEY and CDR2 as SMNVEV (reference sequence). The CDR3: CASSSLSDWFGRGWDETQYF. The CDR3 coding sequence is TGTGCCAGCAGTTCGTTATCGGATTGGTTCGGGCGGGGGTGGGATGAGACCCAGTACTTC.

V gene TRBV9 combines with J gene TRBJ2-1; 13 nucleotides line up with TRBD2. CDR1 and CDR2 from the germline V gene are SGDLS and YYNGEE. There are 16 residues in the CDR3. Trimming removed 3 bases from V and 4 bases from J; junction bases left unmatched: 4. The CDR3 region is CASSAPGLAGYNEQFF. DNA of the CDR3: TGTGCCAGCAGCGCACCGGGACTAGCGGGATACAATGAGCAGTTCTTC.

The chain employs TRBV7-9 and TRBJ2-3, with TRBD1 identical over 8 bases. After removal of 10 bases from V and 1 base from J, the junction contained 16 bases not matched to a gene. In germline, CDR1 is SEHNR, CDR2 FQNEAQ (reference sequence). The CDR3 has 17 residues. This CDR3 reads CATGTPWDRRRTDTQYF. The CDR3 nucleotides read TGTGCCACCGGAACTCCGTGGGACAGGCGGCGCACAGATACGCAGTATTTT.

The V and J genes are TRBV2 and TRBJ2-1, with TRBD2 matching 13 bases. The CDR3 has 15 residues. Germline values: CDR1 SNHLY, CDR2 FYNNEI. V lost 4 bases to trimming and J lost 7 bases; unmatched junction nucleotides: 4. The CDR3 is CASSVLAGGVNEQFF. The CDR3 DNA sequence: TGTGCCAGCAGTGTACTAGCGGGAGGGGTGAATGAGCAGTTCTTC.

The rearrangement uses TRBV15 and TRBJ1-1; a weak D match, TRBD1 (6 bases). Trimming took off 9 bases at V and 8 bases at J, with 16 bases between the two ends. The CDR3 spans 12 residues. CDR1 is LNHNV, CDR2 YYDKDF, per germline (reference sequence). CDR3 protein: CATERRGGEAFF. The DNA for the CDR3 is TGTGCCACTGAAAGGCGGGGGGGCGAAGCTTTCTTT.